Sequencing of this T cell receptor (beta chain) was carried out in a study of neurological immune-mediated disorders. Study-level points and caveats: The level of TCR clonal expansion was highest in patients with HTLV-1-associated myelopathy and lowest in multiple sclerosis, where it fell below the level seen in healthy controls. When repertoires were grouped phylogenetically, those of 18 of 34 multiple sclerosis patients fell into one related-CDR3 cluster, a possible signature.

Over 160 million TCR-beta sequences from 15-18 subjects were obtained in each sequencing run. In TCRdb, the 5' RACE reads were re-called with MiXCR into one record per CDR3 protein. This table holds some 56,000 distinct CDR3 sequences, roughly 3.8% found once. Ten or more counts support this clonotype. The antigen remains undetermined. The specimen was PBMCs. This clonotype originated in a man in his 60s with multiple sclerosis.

CDR3 region: CASSPDMNYGYTF. The CDR3 DNA reads TGCGCCAGCAGCCCGGACATGAACTATGGCTACACCTTC. J is TRBJ1-2 and V is TRBV5-1, with D possibly TRBD1 on 5 matching bases. This CDR3 spans 13 amino acids. V gave up 4 bases and J gave up 2 bases, with 9 bases separating them. In germline, CDR1 is SGHRS, CDR2 YFSETQ.